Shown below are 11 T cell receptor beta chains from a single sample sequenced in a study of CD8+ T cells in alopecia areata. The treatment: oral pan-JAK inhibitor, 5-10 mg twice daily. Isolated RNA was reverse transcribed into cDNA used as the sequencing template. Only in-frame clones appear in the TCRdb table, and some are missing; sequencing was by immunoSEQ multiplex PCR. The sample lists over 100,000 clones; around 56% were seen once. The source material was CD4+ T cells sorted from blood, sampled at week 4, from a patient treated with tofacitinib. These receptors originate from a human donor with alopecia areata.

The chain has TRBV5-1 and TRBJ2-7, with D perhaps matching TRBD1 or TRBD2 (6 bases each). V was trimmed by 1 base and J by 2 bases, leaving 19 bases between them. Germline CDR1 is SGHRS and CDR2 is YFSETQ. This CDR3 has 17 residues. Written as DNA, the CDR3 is TGCGCCAGCAGCTTGTTCGGGACAACTCTAGCGCCCTACGAGCAGTACTTC. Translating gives CASSLFGTTLAPYEQYF.

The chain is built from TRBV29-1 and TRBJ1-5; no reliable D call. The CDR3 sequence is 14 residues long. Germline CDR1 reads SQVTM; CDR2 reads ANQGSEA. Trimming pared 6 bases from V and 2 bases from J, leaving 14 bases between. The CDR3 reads CSVATEPGNQPQHF. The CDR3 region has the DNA TGCAGCGTGGCTACGGAGCCGGGCAATCAGCCCCAGCATTTT.

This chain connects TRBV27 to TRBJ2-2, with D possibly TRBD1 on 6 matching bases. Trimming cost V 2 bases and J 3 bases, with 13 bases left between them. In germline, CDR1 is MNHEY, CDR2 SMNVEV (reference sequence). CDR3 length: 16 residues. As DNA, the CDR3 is TGTGCCAGCAGTTTAAGGTACAGGGCGGACACCGGGGAGCTGTTTTTT. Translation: CASSLRYRADTGELFF.

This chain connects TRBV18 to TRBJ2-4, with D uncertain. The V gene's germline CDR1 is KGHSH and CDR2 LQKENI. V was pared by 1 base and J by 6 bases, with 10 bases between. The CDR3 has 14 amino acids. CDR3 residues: CASSPRSQGNIQYF. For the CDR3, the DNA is TGTGCCAGCTCACCACGATCACAAGGAAACATTCAGTACTTC.

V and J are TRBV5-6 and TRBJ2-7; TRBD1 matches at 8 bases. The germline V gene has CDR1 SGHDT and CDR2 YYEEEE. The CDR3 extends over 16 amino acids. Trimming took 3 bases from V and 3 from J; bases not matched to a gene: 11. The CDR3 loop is CASSSTPGQAFYEQYF. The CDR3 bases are TGTGCCAGCAGCTCTACTCCGGGACAGGCTTTCTACGAGCAGTACTTC.

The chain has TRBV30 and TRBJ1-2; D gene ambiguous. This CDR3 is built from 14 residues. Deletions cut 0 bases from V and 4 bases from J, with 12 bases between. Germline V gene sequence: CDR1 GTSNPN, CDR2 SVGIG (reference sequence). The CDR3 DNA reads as TGTGCCTGGAGTGTAATTCCGGTTGGCTATGGCTACACCTTC. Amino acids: CAWSVIPVGYGYTF.

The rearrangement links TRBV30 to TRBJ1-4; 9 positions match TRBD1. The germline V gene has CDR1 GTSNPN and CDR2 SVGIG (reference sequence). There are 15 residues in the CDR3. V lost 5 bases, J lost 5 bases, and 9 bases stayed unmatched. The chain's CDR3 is CAWVPGTGLNEKLFF. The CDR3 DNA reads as TGTGCCTGGGTACCCGGGACAGGGCTCAATGAAAAACTGTTTTTT.

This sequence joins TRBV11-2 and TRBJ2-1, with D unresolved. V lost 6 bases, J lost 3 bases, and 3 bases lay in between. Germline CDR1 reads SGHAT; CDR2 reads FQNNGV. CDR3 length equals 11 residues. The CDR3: CASSDYNEQFF. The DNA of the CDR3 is TGTGCCAGCAGTGACTACAATGAGCAGTTCTTC.

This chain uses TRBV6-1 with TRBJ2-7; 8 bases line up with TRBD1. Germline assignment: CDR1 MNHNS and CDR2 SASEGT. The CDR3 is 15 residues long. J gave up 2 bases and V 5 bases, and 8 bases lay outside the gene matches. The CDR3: CASSSTKTGAYEQYF. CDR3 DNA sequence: TGTGCCAGCAGTTCCACTAAGACAGGGGCCTACGAGCAGTACTTC.

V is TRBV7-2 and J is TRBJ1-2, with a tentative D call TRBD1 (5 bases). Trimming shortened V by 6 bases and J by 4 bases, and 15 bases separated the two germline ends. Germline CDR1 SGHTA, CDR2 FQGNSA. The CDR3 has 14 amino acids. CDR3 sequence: CASRQMTGTYGYTF. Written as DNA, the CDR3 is TGTGCCAGCAGGCAAATGACGGGGACCTATGGCTACACCTTC.

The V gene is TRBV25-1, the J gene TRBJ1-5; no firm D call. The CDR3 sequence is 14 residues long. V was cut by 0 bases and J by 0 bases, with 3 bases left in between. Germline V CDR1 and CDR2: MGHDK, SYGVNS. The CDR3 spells CASSEYSSNQPQHF. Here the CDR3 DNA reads TGTGCCAGCAGTGAATACAGTAGCAATCAGCCCCAGCATTTT.